These T cell receptor beta chains were read from a single sample in a study. A single record per CDR3 protein comes from TCRdb applying MiXCR to the RT-PCR reads. The data hold approximately 720,000 distinct CDR3 sequences, with 13% to 15% observed a single time. Sequencing was performed on memory CD4+ T cells from blood. The source is a female donor in good health, serving as a healthy control. Both conserved end residues are trimmed from each CDR3. Fields, in order: clone size, J gene, V gene, CDR3 protein. Clone size is stated in some rows and not others, as once, few, many or a class when expanded.

>many|TRBJ1-6|TRBV20-1
SARDTYNSPLH
>many|TRBJ1-6|TRBV10-3
AISRDRVRNSPLH
>few|TRBJ1-5|TRBV20-1
SADTGTGGNQPQH
>.|TRBJ2-5|TRBV2
ASSVKETQY
>few|TRBJ2-1|TRBV20-1
SARANYNEQF
>many|TRBJ1-4|TRBV5-1
ASSPTGTGDDEKLF
>few|TRBJ2-7|TRBV28
ASSNTPSYEQY
>.|TRBJ2-2|TRBV7-2
ASSSRTGFTGELF
>.|TRBJ2-6|TRBV18
ASSPRTGVSGANVLT
>few|TRBJ2-7|TRBV6-5
ASSYKLAGGYEQY
>.|TRBJ2-7|TRBV5-6
ASSFVSRGRTYEQY
>many|TRBJ1-4|TRBV10-3
AISKGGQEKLF
>many|TRBJ1-2|TRBV10-3
AISEQLRKSNYGYT
>few|TRBJ2-7|TRBV6-5
ASSYSRASGIYEQY
>.|TRBJ1-1|TRBV18
ASSRVEDGEAF
>.|TRBJ2-7|TRBV5-1
ASSLALAGGGEQY
>.|TRBJ1-1|TRBV20-1
SARVQGGNTEAF
>.|TRBJ1-2|TRBV12-3/TRBV12-4
ASTNPPANYGYT
>.|TRBJ2-2|TRBV15
ATRGQVATGELF
>.|TRBJ2-1|TRBV24-1
ATTDRDNEQF
>many|TRBJ2-1|TRBV7-3
ASSLTGQYNNEQF
>many|TRBJ2-7|TRBV20-1
SAIDRTISYEQY
>.|TRBJ1-2|TRBV6-6
ASQNRAGYT
>few|TRBJ2-3|TRBV20-1
SASRRSSDTQY
>.|TRBJ2-7|TRBV20-1
SASGRVYDEQY
>.|TRBJ2-7|TRBV10-3
AISTGQGGTYEQY
>.|TRBJ2-2|TRBV4-3
ASGGAGELF
>many|TRBJ1-5|TRBV18
ASSPATGGGEPQH
>few|TRBJ2-1|TRBV25-1
ASSGLGHRGGAYNEQF
>.|TRBJ2-1|TRBV5-6
ASTPRGRANEQF